The present entry profiles one T cell receptor (beta chain) with its context. The CDR3 sequence is 15 residues long. Per germline, CDR1 SGHVS and CDR2 FQNEAQ. The sample originates from a study of monozygotic twins with inflammatory bowel disease. One entry per CDR3 protein, without DNA, is what TCRdb gives after re-calling the 5' RACE reads. The sample table sets out more than 100,000 distinct CDR3 sequences. The sequence was obtained from a human donor with ulcerative colitis or Crohn's disease, or a healthy co-twin of an affected twin (not recorded which). This chain connects TRBV7-8 to TRBJ2-7; the D gene TCRdb calls, TRBD1, cannot be checked with no DNA. The sequencing input was blood. The CDR3 sequence is CASSFPGQGLWEQYF.